Described below is a single T cell receptor beta chain sequence and its context. Libraries for TCR beta were made by quantitative 5'-RACE with molecular barcodes. One entry per CDR3 protein results from TCRdb running MiXCR on the 5' RACE reads. The sample carries under 450,000 distinct CDR3 sequences, 20% recorded once. This entry comes from a study of CD8 T cells in ankylosing spondylitis. This CDR3 has 15 amino acids. Germline V gives CDR1 SGHDT, CDR2 YYEEEE. The V gene lost 0 bases and the J gene lost 0 bases, with 10 bases spanning the gap. This chain connects TRBV5-6 to TRBJ2-7; D unclear. This TCR was recovered from a male donor with ankylosing spondylitis or in good health (not recorded which). The specimen sequenced was blood, either unsorted or a sorted T cell fraction (not recorded which). The CDR3 DNA follows: TGTGCCAGCAGCTTGGGGGCAGGAACCTCCTACGAGCAGTACTTC. It yields the protein CASSLGAGTSYEQYF.